This TCR beta chain was obtained from a study of neurological immune-mediated disorders. Study-level information: About 90% of the roughly 34 multiple sclerosis patients had relapsing-remitting disease; 3 had secondary progressive. Study outcomes and limitations: When the repertoires were sorted by phylogenetic grouping, those of 18 of 34 multiple sclerosis patients ended up in one related-CDR3 cluster, a possible signature.

The authors produced cDNA by 5'RACE using 10-nucleotide random UMIs. TCRdb passed the 5' RACE reads through MiXCR, listing each CDR3 protein once. The sample holds some 70,000 distinct CDR3 sequences, 3% to 4% seen once. This clonotype has at least ten counts. Its antigen is still unknown. Germline CDR1 reads DFQATT; CDR2 reads SNEGSKA (reference sequence). There are 14 residues in the CDR3. Trimming removed 4 bases from V and 10 bases from J, with 17 bases in between. This chain uses TRBV20-1 with TRBJ1-6; D is undetermined. The TCR was taken from a man aged 40-49 years with multiple sclerosis. The material sequenced was PBMCs. CDR3 coding DNA: TGCAGTGCTACCCTTCCGCGGGAGGGATCACCCCTCCACTTT. Amino acids: CSATLPREGSPLHF.